This T cell receptor beta chain was documented in a study of blood T cell repertoires in COVID-19. The wider study: The analysed material was cDNA or gDNA that came from T cells, B-cell-depleted T cells, or PBMCs.

Trimming shortened V by 7 bases and J by 2 bases, and 10 bases separated the two germline ends. The V gene's germline CDR1 is MNHEY and CDR2 SVGAGI. The CDR3 spans 13 residues. Some clones are missing from TCRdb's copy, which holds only in-frame ones; the method was immunoSEQ multiplex PCR. The table lists around 100,000 clones, around 85% of them singletons. Sequenced material: peripheral blood. The TCR originated in a man aged 50 to 59 with active or convalescent COVID-19. The chain recombines TRBV6-5 with TRBJ2-3, with no clear D. The CDR3 bases are TGTGCCAGCAAACAGCCTTCCACAGATACGCAGTATTTT. Protein sequence: CASKQPSTDTQYF.